The entry that follows covers one T cell receptor (beta chain) sequence. No cognate antigen has been identified for it. No base qualities exist here, and no much larger clone lies one base off it. These data belong to a study of T cell repertoires in urothelial bladder cancer (dated by TCRdb to 2018 to 2020). Describing the broader study: Of the approximately 12 resected lesions, three were clinical stage cT0, three were cTa, three were cT1, and three were cT2 or greater. Twelve resected bladder lesions were studied, comprising urothelial carcinoma (UC+) and benign (UC-) specimens. About a dozen patients with bladder lesions undergoing transurethral resection were identified prospectively. TCR repertoire clonality in bladder tumors was compared with TCR repertoire clonality in benign bladder inflammation. Results the study describes overall, beyond this receptor: In carcinoma specimens, one T-cell clone made up as much as 17% of infiltrating lymphocytes, versus more than 1.5% in benign specimens. Carcinoma specimens had a median tumor infiltrating lymphocyte percentage of more than 1.5%, while benign specimens had a median of roughly 13%. Urothelial carcinoma specimens contained fewer T cells than benign specimens, with a median of approximately 5,100 versus 26,000.

The immunoSEQ assay was used to sequence the CDR3 region of the TCR beta chain. The authors' analysis ran thus. T-cell fraction, clonal dominance and maximum TCR clone frequency were calculated for each specimen. Held by TCRdb, this immuneACCESS table contains in-frame sequences only and omits some clones. Under half of the omission traces to an unresolved V gene where checked; the cause of the rest is unknown. V, J and clone size are taken as reported in that table, and D and trimming were inferred from the DNA itself. The sample data list over 10,000 clones, and 66% of these were observed just once. Jointly, the top ten make up under 10% of the sample. Specimens of bladder lesions were obtained during transurethral resection and kept at -80C. DNA was isolated from bladder specimens obtained during transurethral resection. CDR1 and CDR2, per the germline V gene, are SGHVS and FQNEAQ. From its cysteine to its phenylalanine, the CDR3 spans 15 amino acids. Only CDR3 DNA is held: 45 bases, read in frame from base 1. V gives up 1 base and J gives up 4 bases, and the segment between their germline ends measures 13 bases.

The clonotype comes from a human donor with urothelial carcinoma. Sequenced input: tumor-infiltrating cells from bladder cancer. Rearrangement joined TRBV7-8 to TRBJ1-1; there is no confident call for the D gene. The DNA reads TGTGCCAGCAGCTTAGTTGCGGGCCCGGCCACTGAAGCTTTCTTT. The translation is CASSLVAGPATEAFF.